This is a list of T cell receptor beta chains from one sample in a study of CD8 T cells in Susac syndrome. TCRdb analysed the immunoSEQ multiplex PCR reads with MiXCR anew, one entry per CDR3 protein. The sample lists 150,000 to 190,000 distinct CDR3 sequences, 90% to 95% occurring once. The material sequenced was CD4+ T cells from PBMCs. The receptors here all came from a human donor with Susac syndrome. The CDR3 runs from the conserved cysteine through the conserved F or W. A D gene is named only where the DNA matches it firmly. Clone sizes are given selectively: once, few, many, or a class where the clone is expanded.

v_gene	d_gene	abundance	j_gene	CDR3aa	CDR3nt
TRBV4-1	.	.	TRBJ2-1	CASSQVGGRKKSNEQFF	TGCGCCAGCAGCCAAGTCGGGGGGCGCAAGAAGAGCAATGAGCAGTTCTTC
TRBV29-1	TRBD1	.	TRBJ1-4	CSVGGTGGNEKLFF	TGCAGCGTGGGGGGTACAGGGGGCAATGAAAAACTGTTTTTT
TRBV18	.	.	TRBJ2-4	CASSPRGQLAKNIQYF	TGTGCCAGCTCACCCCGGGGCCAGCTAGCCAAAAACATTCAGTACTTC
TRBV3-1	TRBD1	.	TRBJ1-1	CASSQGIQGIREAFF	TGTGCCAGCAGCCAAGGCATACAGGGGATTAGGGAAGCTTTCTTT
TRBV12-3/TRBV12-4	.	.	TRBJ2-7	CASNVGAPSEQYF	TGTGCCAGCAACGTGGGGGCTCCCTCCGAGCAGTACTTC
TRBV29-1	.	.	TRBJ2-1	CSVLDRTSSYNEQFF	TGCAGCGTTTTAGACCGGACAAGCTCCTACAATGAGCAGTTCTTC
TRBV29-1	.	.	TRBJ2-7	CSVAQGRRNEQYF	TGCAGCGTTGCTCAGGGGCGAAGAAACGAGCAGTACTTC
TRBV2	TRBD1	.	TRBJ1-2	CASTGQGTPYGYTF	TGTGCCTCCACAGGACAGGGCACTCCCTACGGCTACACCTTC
TRBV29-1	TRBD1	.	TRBJ2-2	CSVGQGTYTGELFF	TGCAGCGTTGGACAGGGAACATACACCGGGGAGCTGTTTTTT
TRBV4-3	TRBD1	.	TRBJ1-2	CASSHGQALPGGYTF	TGCGCCAGCAGCCATGGACAGGCTCTTCCAGGCGGCTACACCTTC
TRBV29-1	.	few	TRBJ2-1	CSTQQGNEQFF	TGCAGCACCCAACAGGGCAATGAGCAGTTCTTC
TRBV4-3	.	.	TRBJ1-6	CASSQVEKGYNSPLHF	TGCGCCAGCAGCCAAGTGGAAAAAGGCTATAATTCACCCCTCCACTTT
TRBV5-4	TRBD1	.	TRBJ1-2	CASSLKGTGNGYTF	TGTGCCAGCAGCTTGAAAGGGACAGGCAATGGCTACACCTTC
TRBV9	.	.	TRBJ1-1	CASSVAPLTEAFF	TGTGCCAGCAGCGTAGCCCCCCTAACTGAAGCTTTCTTT
TRBV9	TRBD1	.	TRBJ1-6	CASSYRGNSPLHF	TGTGCCAGCAGCTACAGGGGGAATTCACCCCTCCACTTT
TRBV11-2	TRBD1	.	TRBJ2-5	CASSPARQGKTQYF	TGTGCCAGCAGCCCGGCGCGACAGGGGAAGACCCAGTACTTC
TRBV29-1	.	.	TRBJ1-5	CSVSSGGGNQPQHF	TGCAGCGTCTCCTCTGGGGGGGGTAATCAGCCCCAGCATTTT
TRBV12-3/TRBV12-4	.	.	TRBJ2-1	CASSLDHEQFF	TGTGCCAGCAGTTTAGATCATGAGCAGTTCTTC
TRBV24-1	.	.	TRBJ2-5	CATSEGLQETQYF	TGTGCCACCAGTGAGGGCCTCCAAGAGACCCAGTACTTC
TRBV15	.	.	TRBJ2-1	CATSSRRPGVYNEQFF	TGTGCCACCAGCAGCAGGAGACCGGGGGTTTACAATGAGCAGTTCTTC
TRBV20-1	.	.	TRBJ2-7	CSATGPGSYEQYF	TGCAGTGCTACCGGCCCGGGCTCCTACGAGCAGTACTTC
TRBV29-1	TRBD1	.	TRBJ2-3	CSANPDRADTQYF	TGCAGCGCCAATCCGGACAGGGCAGATACGCAGTATTTT
TRBV7-3	.	.	TRBJ2-2	CASSLIPGELFF	TGTGCCAGCAGCTTAATTCCCGGGGAGCTGTTTTTT
TRBV28	.	.	TRBJ1-4	CASGQPNEKLFF	TGTGCCAGCGGGCAGCCTAATGAAAAACTGTTTTTT
TRBV29-1	.	.	TRBJ1-3	CSVVDGSGNTIYF	TGCAGCGTCGTAGACGGCTCTGGAAACACCATATATTTT
TRBV14	.	.	TRBJ1-1	CASSRNWATEAFF	TGTGCCAGCAGCCGAAACTGGGCCACTGAAGCTTTCTTT
TRBV12-3/TRBV12-4	TRBD1	.	TRBJ1-6	CASSRQGGTLHF	TGTGCCAGCAGCCGACAGGGGGGGACCCTCCACTTT
TRBV18	.	.	TRBJ2-3	CASSPLGGTDTQYF	TGTGCCAGCTCACCACTCGGCGGCACAGATACGCAGTATTTT
TRBV5-4	.	.	TRBJ1-2	CASSLGQVNYGYTF	TGTGCCAGCAGCTTGGGCCAGGTGAACTATGGCTACACCTTC
TRBV12-3/TRBV12-4	TRBD1	once	TRBJ1-2	CASTLTGRDYGYTF	TGTGCCAGCACACTGACAGGGAGGGACTATGGCTACACCTTC
TRBV15	.	.	TRBJ1-3	CATSAQTPGNTIYF	TGTGCCACCTCAGCTCAAACGCCTGGAAACACCATATATTTT
TRBV7-9	.	.	TRBJ2-5	CASSPRLALDETQYF	TGTGCCAGCAGCCCTCGGCTAGCGTTAGATGAGACCCAGTACTTC
TRBV18	.	.	TRBJ1-6	CASSLYGTRNSPLHF	TGTGCCAGCTCACTCTATGGGACGCGGAATTCACCCCTCCACTTT
TRBV3-1	.	.	TRBJ2-5	CASTELGETQYF	TGTGCCAGCACGGAGCTAGGAGAGACCCAGTACTTC
TRBV27	TRBD2	.	TRBJ2-1	CASNLRGTSGERPFF	TGTGCCAGCAACCTGAGGGGGACTAGCGGCGAACGGCCGTTCTTC
TRBV6-6	TRBD1	.	TRBJ1-2	CASSYWDRGLEGYTF	TGTGCCAGCAGTTACTGGGACAGGGGGCTGGAGGGCTACACCTTC
TRBV20-1	.	.	TRBJ2-5	CSAISWIQETQYF	TGCAGTGCTATCTCCTGGATCCAAGAGACCCAGTACTTC
TRBV20-1	.	.	TRBJ2-3	CSASAGDTQYF	TGCAGTGCTAGTGCGGGAGATACGCAGTATTTT
TRBV20-1	.	.	TRBJ2-5	CSATGGLQGRETQYF	TGCAGTGCAACCGGAGGGCTACAGGGGCGGGAGACCCAGTACTTC
TRBV29-1	TRBD2	.	TRBJ2-1	CSVERAGGSYNEQFF	TGCAGCGTTGAAAGGGCGGGGGGATCGTACAATGAGCAGTTCTTC
TRBV20-1	.	.	TRBJ2-2	CSARRQDTNTGELFF	TGCAGTGCTAGAAGGCAGGATACGAACACCGGGGAGCTGTTTTTT
TRBV9	TRBD1	.	TRBJ2-7	CASSVKQGGEQYF	TGTGCCAGCAGCGTAAAACAGGGGGGCGAGCAGTACTTC
TRBV18	.	.	TRBJ1-1	CASSPGGRDTEAFF	TGTGCCAGCTCACCGGGGGGGCGGGACACTGAAGCTTTCTTT
TRBV7-9	.	.	TRBJ1-2	CASSRDRGWYGYTF	TGTGCCAGCAGCCGGGACCGTGGGTGGTATGGCTACACCTTC
TRBV19	TRBD1	.	TRBJ1-5	CASSVTGGRGNQPQHF	TGTGCCAGTAGTGTCACAGGGGGCCGGGGCAATCAGCCCCAGCATTTT
TRBV19	TRBD1	.	TRBJ1-2	CATSGTGNYGYTF	TGTGCCACGTCAGGGACAGGAAACTATGGCTACACCTTC
TRBV5-1	.	.	TRBJ2-2	CASSLDNTGELFF	TGCGCCAGCAGCTTGGATAACACCGGGGAGCTGTTTTTT
TRBV20-1	.	once	TRBJ2-5	CSAKTRRETQYF	TGCAGTGCAAAGACTAGGAGGGAGACCCAGTACTTC
TRBV3-1	.	.	TRBJ1-5	CASTQGANQPQHF	TGTGCCAGCACCCAAGGGGCAAATCAGCCCCAGCATTTT
TRBV12-5	.	.	TRBJ1-5	CASGLFPGPQHF	TGTGCTAGTGGTTTGTTCCCGGGCCCCCAGCATTTT
TRBV7-3	.	once	TRBJ2-3	CASSLEGRGADTQYF	TGTGCCAGCAGCTTAGAAGGCCGAGGGGCAGATACGCAGTATTTT
TRBV4-2	.	.	TRBJ2-6	CASSQEKRKGGANVLTF	TGTGCCAGCAGCCAAGAAAAACGGAAGGGTGGGGCCAACGTCCTGACTTTC
TRBV2	.	.	TRBJ2-5	CASSGQVQETQYF	TGTGCCAGCAGCGGCCAAGTACAAGAGACCCAGTACTTC
TRBV6-5	.	.	TRBJ1-4	CASSYGGTGEKLFF	TGTGCCAGCAGTTACGGGGGGACGGGTGAAAAACTGTTTTTT
TRBV4-3	.	.	TRBJ2-5	CASSQTQVETQYF	TGCGCCAGCAGCCAAACACAGGTTGAGACCCAGTACTTC